This T cell receptor beta chain derives from a study of cytomegalovirus exposure and HLA in healthy donors. Study findings and constraints: In an earlier analysis, about 87% or about 30%: the productive usage of most TCR beta V segments. There were 150 to 200 TCR beta chains listed as cytomegalovirus-associated. Analyses of presence and absence presupposed an approximately uniform sequencing depth across donors.

It was with 60 Vbeta and 13 Jbeta primers that the PCR ran. The assay was immunoSEQ multiplex PCR, and TCRdb's table has in-frame clones only and misses some. The profile covers 85,000 to 100,000 clones, with 60% to 65% appearing a single time and roughly 2.5% taken by the ten largest. This clone occurred a few times. Its matching antigen is unknown. From germline, CDR1 is SEHNR and CDR2 FQNEAQ (reference sequence). Germline trimming cut 2 bases from V and 5 bases from J; bases unmatched to any gene: 10. The CDR3 is made up of 16 amino acids. This clonotype was obtained from a human donor in good health. The V gene is TRBV7-9, the J gene TRBJ2-3; 7 bases match TRBD2. Source material: PBMCs. CDR3 loop: CASSLWGRESGDTQYF. CDR3 DNA: TGTGCCAGCAGCTTATGGGGGAGGGAGTCGGGAGATACGCAGTATTTT.